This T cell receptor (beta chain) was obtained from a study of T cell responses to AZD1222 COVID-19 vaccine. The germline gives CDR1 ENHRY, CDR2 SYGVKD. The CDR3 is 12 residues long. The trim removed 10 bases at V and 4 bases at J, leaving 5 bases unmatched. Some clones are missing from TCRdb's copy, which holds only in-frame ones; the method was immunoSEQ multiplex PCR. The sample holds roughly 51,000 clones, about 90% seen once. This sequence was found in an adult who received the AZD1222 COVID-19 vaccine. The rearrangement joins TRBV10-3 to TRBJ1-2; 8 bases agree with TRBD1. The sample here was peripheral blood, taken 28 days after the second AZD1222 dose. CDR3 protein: CATQDRGYGYTF. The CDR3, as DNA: TGTGCCACCCAAGACAGGGGCTATGGCTACACCTTC.